This T cell receptor (beta chain) derives from a study of T cell responses to AZD1222 COVID-19 vaccine. CDR1 and CDR2 (germline): SGDLS, YYNGEE. Germline trimming cut 2 bases from V and 9 bases from J; bases unmatched to any gene: 5. The CDR3 length is 14 residues. Turning to this clone: The antigen is undetermined.

The repertoire was sequenced with immunoSEQ multiplex PCR; TCRdb's copy has only in-frame clones and lacks some. This table has 100,000 to 110,000 clones, about 87% appearing once. Overall study findings and caveats: Within unmutated variant regions lay the reported targets of nearly half of spike-specific TCRs.

Source: peripheral blood, taken on day 0 of AZD1222 vaccination. The TCR originated in an adult in good health. This chain connects TRBV9 to TRBJ2-2, with 9 nucleotides matching TRBD2. The CDR3 spells CASSVGLAVRELFF. Written as DNA, the CDR3 is TGTGCCAGCAGCGTGGGACTAGCAGTGCGGGAGCTGTTTTTT. Full variable domain (remainder filled in from reference TRBV9 and TRBJ2-2): DSGVTQTPKHLITATGQRVTLRCSPRSGDLSVYWYQQSLDQGLQFLIQYYNGEERAKGNILERFSAQQFPDLHSELNLSSLELGDSALYFCASSVGLAVRELFFGEGSRLTVL.